This passage covers 3 T cell receptor beta chains from one sample sequenced in a study of human T cells and chemical hapten exposure. TCRdb re-called the RACE reads with MiXCR, one entry per CDR3 protein. The table lists about 68,000 distinct CDR3 sequences, over 9.5% of them singletons, with approximately 4.7% in the top ten. Time point defined: pre-sensitization, week 0. Specified treatment: therapeutic diphenylcyclopropenone sensitization with weekly scalp DPC. The sample in question was whole blood, obtained in connection with sensitization to the hapten diphenylcyclopropenone (DPC). The origin of the receptors is a woman in her forties or fifties with alopecia areata. Some clones in this sample may be carry-over from other donors' samples.

In its sample, this clonotype was seen a few times. The CDR3 reads CASSPFLNTEAFF. The CDR3 DNA reads as TGTGCCAGCTCACCATTCCTGAACACTGAAGCTTTCTTT. V is TRBV18 and J is TRBJ1-1; D unresolved. Deletions cut 2 bases from V and 0 bases from J, with 4 bases between. The germline gives CDR1 KGHSH, CDR2 LQKENI. This CDR3 spans 13 amino acids.

V is TRBV4-1 and J is TRBJ2-1, with TRBD1 identical over 7 bases. V was clipped by 0 bases and J by 1 base; unmatched bases: 6. The germline CDR1 and CDR2 sequences are MGHRA and YSYEKL. The CDR3 has 17 residues. The DNA for the CDR3 is TGCGCCAGCAGCCAAGAACCGAACAGGGGATCCTACAATGAGCAGTTCTTC. The encoded protein is CASSQEPNRGSYNEQFF.

This clonotype was seen once. The chain joins TRBV6-1 to TRBJ1-6, with 8 bases lining up with TRBD1. Germline lookup yields CDR1 MNHNS and CDR2 SASEGT. J was trimmed by 7 bases and V by 8 bases; bases with no gene match: 7. The CDR3 is made up of 14 amino acids. CDR3: CASALGQGNSPLHF. CDR3 nucleotide sequence: TGTGCCAGCGCGCTTGGACAGGGAAATTCACCCCTCCACTTT.